The subject of this entry is one TCR beta chain. Its antigen is currently not known. The record has no base qualities; no much larger clone is one base away. This sample's treatment or condition label indicates: roughly 18 received Ad26.COV2.S at low or high dose, single or two shots; a few received placebo; per-sample allocation not given. For vaccine and placebo recipients, the sequenced repertoires came from samples collected on day 63 after the first injection. Cohort 1b enrolled about 25 adults aged 18-55 years at a single site in Boston, USA, between 29 July and 7 August 2020. As a vaccine, Ad26.COV2.S was a replication-incompetent adenovirus type 26 vector that expressed a prefusion-stabilized SARS-CoV-2 spike protein derived from the original Wuhan strain. This record belongs to a study of Ad26.COV2.S vaccination and SARS-CoV-2 variants (dated by TCRdb to 2020 to 2022). Regarding the research as a whole: Vaccine-arm donors came from COV1001, a multicentre, randomized, double-blind, placebo-controlled phase I-IIa trial of Ad26.COV2.S in healthy adults. Throughout the experiments and outcome assessment, investigators stayed blinded to trial group allocation. The TCR-sequenced set comprised approximately 32 samples: approximately 19 Ad26.COV2.S vaccine recipients, 5 placebo recipients and 8 SARS-CoV-2 convalescent individuals. Participants in the trial were split at random into five groups of five each, receiving low-dose or high-dose Ad26.COV2.S once or twice, or else placebo on both occasions. TCRbeta repertoire sequencing was used to assess the specificity and breadth of SARS-CoV-2-reactive T cell receptors after Ad26.COV2.S vaccination. Ad26.COV2.S was administered intramuscularly at a dose of 5x10^10 or 1x10^11 viral particles, either as one shot or as two shots given 56 days apart. The investigation overall reported the following: Comparable non-spike TCR breadth was observed between vaccine and placebo recipients, consistent with only spike being contained in the vaccine. Higher spike-specific TCR breadth was observed in Ad26.COV2.S recipients than in placebo recipients (P = 0.0014). The study lacked the statistical power to compare responses across vaccine doses or regimens. After vaccination, substantial breadth of spike-specific CD8+ and CD4+ T cell responses was reported. The authors noted that total T cell responses may have been underestimated by the TCR breadth and depth analyses.

The immunoSEQ Assay was the method used to sequence TCRbeta CDR3 regions. After extraction, genomic DNA underwent amplification by bias-controlled multiplex PCR, followed by high-throughput sequencing. As for the authors' bioinformatics: Collapsing and filtering of sequences were performed to quantify the absolute abundance of each unique TCRbeta CDR3 region. T cell fraction was estimated by normalization of TCRbeta template counts to usable DNA, with usable DNA being measured through amplification of reference genes present in all nucleated cells. Repertoire TCRs were annotated as SARS-CoV-2-specific by exact matching of V gene, CDR3 amino acid sequence and J gene to a known reactive TCR set. The reference SARS-CoV-2 TCR set was obtained from MIRA and was filtered for enrichment in COVID-19-positive ImmuneCODE repertoires, whereby public or cross-reactive TCRs were removed. Based on the MIRA antigens, annotated TCRs were further analysed at the level of specific ORF or position within ORF. Breadth was defined as the number of annotated unique rearrangements divided by the total number of unique productive rearrangements, and depth was defined as the summed frequency of the annotated unique rearrangements. TCR breadth was compared between groups using two-sided Wilcoxon rank-sum tests. Sourced from immuneACCESS, this table was stored by TCRdb with only in-frame sequences that have V and J called. A share of the clones is absent; for the studies checked, an unresolved V gene accounts for under half, and the remainder has no known explanation. That table gives V, J and clone size, and the DNA gave D and trimming. The sample table lists 350,000 to 500,000 clones, roughly 89% of them with a count of one. Jointly, the top ten make up 2.5% to 3% of the sample.

CDR1 and CDR2, per the germline V gene, are SGDLS and YYNGEE. Trimming removed 0 bases from V and 1 base from J, leaving 7 bases between the germline ends. From cysteine to phenylalanine, the CDR3 is 14 amino acids long. Only the CDR3 region is kept as DNA, spanning 42 bases read in frame from base 1. The receptor chain draws on TRBV9 and TRBJ1-1; the D gene identity is not certain. The specimen comprised peripheral blood, sampled in a trial of Ad26.COV2.S vaccine versus placebo. This TCR was sampled from a person aged 18 to 65 who received the Ad26.COV2.S COVID-19 vaccine or a placebo. The CDR3 region has the sequence CASSVGWKNTEAFF. The sequenced DNA: TGTGCCAGCAGCGTAGGTTGGAAGAACACTGAAGCTTTCTTT.